This TCR beta chain was identified during a study of T cell responses to AZD1222 COVID-19 vaccine. Points from the study as a whole: Two AZD1222 administrations were followed by greater Spike-specific TCR breadth and depth. Recipients of AZD1222 seropositive at baseline numbered only 5 or 6. The study sampled repertoires only after the peak T cell response.

On this clone: Its antigen is unknown.

V lost 5 bases and J lost 5, with 10 bases in between. CDR1 and CDR2 from the germline V gene are SNHLY and FYNNEI. This CDR3 contains 13 residues. The table came from immunoSEQ multiplex PCR; TCRdb's copy has only in-frame clones and leaves some out. The table includes approximately 130,000 clones, nearly 90% detected once. The sequence was obtained from an adult who received the AZD1222 COVID-19 vaccine. The sequencing used peripheral blood, collected 28 days after the second AZD1222 dose. V and J are TRBV2 and TRBJ1-5, with no clear D. The DNA of the CDR3 is TGTGCCAGCAGTTCACATGAGGATCAGCCCCAGCATTTT. Translated: CASSSHEDQPQHF. The full variable domain, with the rest looked up from reference TRBV2 and TRBJ1-5, is EPEVTQTPSHQVTQMGQEVILRCVPISNHLYFYWYRQILGQKVEFLVSFYNNEISEKSEIFDDQFSVERPDGSNFTLKIRSTKLEDSAMYFCASSSHEDQPQHFGDGTRLSIL.